Described below is a single T cell receptor (beta chain) sequence and its context. Clones were sequenced by immunoSEQ multiplex PCR, and TCRdb holds only the in-frame ones, with some missing. This sample has 110,000 or so clones; about 90% occur once, and the top ten carry roughly 1.4%. These data come from a study of T cells after somatic rescue of genetic block. The CDR3 has 14 amino acids. The V gene's germline CDR1 is MNHNS and CDR2 SASEGT. V lost 6 bases to trimming and J lost 2 bases, with 11 bases between them. This chain uses TRBV6-1 with TRBJ1-5, with D uncertain. This receptor was obtained from a woman between 18 and 29 years old. Sequenced: peripheral blood mononuclear cells (PBMCs). The CDR3 region is CASRGGTGNQPQHF. CDR3 in DNA: TGTGCCAGCAGGGGAGGAACAGGCAATCAGCCCCAGCATTTT.